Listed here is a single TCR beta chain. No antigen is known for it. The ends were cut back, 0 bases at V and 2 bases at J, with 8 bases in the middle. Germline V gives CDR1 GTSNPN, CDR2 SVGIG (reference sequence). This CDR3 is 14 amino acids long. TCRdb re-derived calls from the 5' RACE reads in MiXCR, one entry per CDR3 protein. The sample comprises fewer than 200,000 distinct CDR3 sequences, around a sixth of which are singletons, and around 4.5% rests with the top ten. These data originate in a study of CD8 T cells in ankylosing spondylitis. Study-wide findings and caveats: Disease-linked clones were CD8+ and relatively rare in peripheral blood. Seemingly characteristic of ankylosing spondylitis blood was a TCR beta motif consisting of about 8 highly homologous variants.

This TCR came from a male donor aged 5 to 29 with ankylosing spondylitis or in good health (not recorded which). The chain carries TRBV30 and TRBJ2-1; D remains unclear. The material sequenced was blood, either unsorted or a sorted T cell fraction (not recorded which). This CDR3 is CAWSVGGPYNEQFF. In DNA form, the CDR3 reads TGTGCCTGGAGTGTAGGCGGACCCTACAATGAGCAGTTCTTC.